The T cell receptor (beta chain) described here comes from a study of blood T cell repertoires in COVID-19. Study as a whole: The United States, Italy and Spain were the sources of the acute and convalescent COVID-19 samples. Sources were T cells, B-cell-depleted T cells, or PBMCs; the material itself was cDNA or gDNA.

CDR1 is SGHTA and CDR2 is FQGNSA in the germline V gene. Trimming took 5 bases from V and 5 from J; bases not matched to a gene: 9. This CDR3 has 16 residues. Assay: immunoSEQ multiplex PCR; the TCRdb copy retains only in-frame clones and omits some. Found here are 90,000 to 130,000 clones, approximately 67% of them singletons; the top ten hold 7.6%. This clone was seen more than once but under ten times. The sample was peripheral blood. This TCR was sampled from a woman aged 60-75 years with acute or convalescent COVID-19. The chain uses TRBV7-2 and TRBJ2-5, with 12 bases fitting TRBD1. CDR3 bases: TGTGCCAGCAGCCAAATGCGGGACAGGGGGCTCGAGACCCAGTACTTC. Residues: CASSQMRDRGLETQYF.